This TCR beta chain was sequenced for a study of cytomegalovirus exposure and HLA in healthy donors. PCR involved 60 Vbeta and 13 Jbeta primers. This table comes from immunoSEQ multiplex PCR, and its TCRdb copy is limited to in-frame clones, with some not included. The sample holds approximately 280,000 clones, roughly 89% seen once. CDR1 is MNHNS and CDR2 is SASEGT in the germline V gene. CDR3 length: 15 amino acids. Trimming took 4 bases from V and 5 from J; bases not matched to a gene: 8. With regard to this clone: The target antigen is unknown.

Overall study findings and caveats: Reports showed the classifier diagnosing cytomegalovirus status with high specificity and sensitivity. Researchers had no immune exposure information except CMV serostatus available. In an earlier analysis, in roughly 580 donors, most V segments appeared productive either ~90% or ~30% of the time. Common viral pathogens were later found to be apparently linked to several of the most significant clusters.

Material: PBMCs. The V gene is TRBV6-1, the J gene TRBJ2-7, with 10 bases fitting TRBD1. The receptor was derived from a middle-aged man in good health and CMV-seropositive. CDR3 residues: CASSGRQGARDEQYF. The CDR3 region has the DNA TGTGCCAGCAGTGGTCGACAGGGGGCTAGGGACGAGCAGTACTTC.